This T cell receptor beta chain was found in a study of T-cell reconstitution after alpha-beta-depleted transplantation in children. Findings and limits, study-wide: There were some patients whose high TCRbeta diversity at day 60 came from surviving recipient T cells and thymic progenitors. A year had passed since transplant, and T-cell counts and diversity by then came mostly from newly produced T cells. The origin of alpha-beta T cells about two months after transplant was reportedly several hundred expanded graft clones.

The CDR3 totals 13 residues. V was trimmed by 4 bases and J by 1 base, leaving 7 bases between them. CDR1 WSHSY and CDR2 SAAADI come from the germline V gene. Regarding this clonotype: Its antigen is not known.

Preparing the TCRbeta library involved the use of unique molecular identifiers. Each CDR3 protein is one row after TCRdb ran MiXCR on the PCR reads. Among 250,000 or so distinct CDR3 sequences listed, about 24% were seen once. The chain couples TRBV10-2 to TRBJ1-2; D ambiguous. This material consisted of PBMCs, mostly from graft donor cells, taken 360 days after TCRalphabeta/CD19-depleted stem cell transplant. This clonotype originated in a female patient under 10 years old who had a stem cell transplant for congenital amegakaryocytic thrombocytopenia, so the T cells may come from the graft donor. The CDR3 loop is CASSGRNNYGYTF. The CDR3 bases are TGCGCCAGCAGTGGGAGAAATAACTATGGCTACACCTTC.